Included here is one T cell receptor beta chain sequence, with context. Which antigen it targets is not known. The sample holds no much larger clone one base away, and base qualities are not on file. Stable Graves' hyperthyroidism was defined as no progression to ophthalmopathy during 18 months of follow-up. The hyperthyroidism patients were between 18 and 65 years old and newly diagnosed, with a disease duration of less than 2 months. Patients with uncontrolled infections, other autoimmune diseases, pregnancy or lactation were excluded. Diagnoses were established on the basis of clinical symptoms, serum thyroxine and TRAb, thyroid ultrasound, and orbital computed tomography. Total RNA was extracted using Trizol reagent, and RNA quality was assessed on an Agilent 2100 Bioanalyzer. The data were obtained in a study of T cells in Graves' hyperthyroidism and ophthalmopathy (dated by TCRdb to between 2018 and 2020). With regard to the full study: To identify TCR V-J signatures that set the groups apart, the researchers used a discovery cohort of about a hundred patients, made up of approximately 43 with Graves' ophthalmopathy and 55 to 65 with stable Graves' hyperthyroidism. The 95 to 100 discovery patients were randomly divided into training and test sets at a 7:3 ratio. Thyroid tissue and blood T-cell repertoires from about six Graves' hyperthyroidism patients were also compared in the study. After blood sampling, hyperthyroidism patients were treated with methimazole at a starting dose of 30 mg daily, and ophthalmopathy patients were treated with high-dose intravenous methylprednisolone. According to the paper, TCR Vbeta CDR3 sequencing was carried out on over 130 peripheral blood samples, which came from 40 to 45 ophthalmopathy, under 80 hyperthyroidism and some 17 progressor patients. Prospective prediction of ophthalmopathy was tested in an independent validation cohort consisting of roughly 20 hyperthyroidism patients and some 17 patients who later progressed to ophthalmopathy. Beyond this particular receptor, the publication reports: A model built on a 13 V-J signature distinguished ophthalmopathy from stable hyperthyroidism, reaching over 85% sensitivity and around 81% specificity in cross-validation and 80%/75% in testing. Sample size was not statistically predetermined, and investigators were not blinded to group allocation. During validation, the model predicted progression to ophthalmopathy a median of approximately 6.5 months ahead of onset, with almost 71% sensitivity and 72.22% specificity. Most expanded thyroid clonotypes (frequency above 0.001) were also found in blood, which suggests that blood repertoires may mirror thyroid immune responses.

TCR beta CDR3 regions were amplified from RNA transcripts. For the first round of RT-PCR on the TCR CDR3, the HTBI primer set was used together with the Qiagen OneStep RT-PCR kit. Libraries were constructed in a second round of multiplex PCR, after which size selection and purification were carried out. Sequencing of the libraries was done on an Illumina HiSeq2000 using paired-end 100 bp reads. Under the source paper's analysis protocol: Raw data were processed with SOAPnuke, discarding reads with adapters, uncalled bases, mean Phred below 15, or no exact constant-primer or identifier match. COPE v1.2.5 was used to merge the high-quality paired reads, and each unique nucleotide sequence was defined as a clonotype. MiTCR v1.1 was used to align clonotypes to the IMGT TRBV, TRBD and TRBJ reference segments. The analysis was restricted to V-J combinations with a frequency above 0.0001, which together covered about 99% of the repertoires. A TCS score was defined as the ratio between F50 (clonal expansion) and ExV (chaos), using BLOSUM62-based TCRdist between CDR3 peptides within each V-J. Welch's t-statistics and random forest reduced 500 to 650 V-J features to around 14, which were used in a naive Bayes classifier (R e1071). Thyroid-blood repertoire similarity was quantified with the Morisita-Horn index. In-frame beta chains were kept once TCRdb had trimmed the public reads at Q25 with fastp and called clones with MiXCR. Every distinct CDR3 protein forms one entry, paired with its most common genes and DNA. For this entry, the V and J calls and clone size follow TCRdb and not the study's own pipeline. The sample profile shows about 540,000 distinct CDR3 sequences; 46% of them were found once. About 8.3% of the sample is held by the ten biggest clonotypes.

The CDR3 covers 16 residues, taking in both the cysteine and the phenylalanine. Left in the record is the CDR3 DNA by itself, 48 bases read in frame from the first base. Trimming removed 5 bases from V and 6 bases from J; the gene matches leave 13 bases unexplained. Via the germline V gene, CDR1 is ENHRY and CDR2 SYGVKD. The sample was peripheral blood or thyroid tissue (not recorded which). The chain couples TRBV10-3 to TRBJ1-2; TRBD1 lines up with 9 middle nucleotides. The TCR sequence derives from a woman between 18 and 29 years old with Graves' hyperthyroidism. The base sequence is TGTGCCATCAGTCTACTGGGACAGGGTTATTCGCATGGCTACACCTTC. It codes for CAISLLGQGYSHGYTF.